The rows below give T cell receptor beta chains drawn from one sample of a study of blood T cell repertoires in COVID-19. Only in-frame clones appear in the TCRdb table, and some are missing; sequencing was by immunoSEQ multiplex PCR. The table lists some 80,000 clones, about 80% of them singletons. The sequenced sample was peripheral blood. The origin of the receptors is a human donor in a cohort sampled during active COVID-19. Both conserved end residues are part of each CDR3. The D gene is left open where the match is weak.

d_gene	v_gene	j_gene	CDR3aa
NA	TRBV5-6	TRBJ1-4	CASSLAGIGEKLFF
NA	TRBV3-1/TRBV3-2	TRBJ2-7	CASSSLPSGLTGQYF
TRBD2	TRBV10-3	TRBJ2-3	CAINPSSGGSDTQYF
TRBD2	TRBV11-2	TRBJ2-7	CASSLGQRGRSEF
TRBD1	TRBV5-1	TRBJ2-3	CASSLGTGFLSATQYF
NA	TRBV5-1	TRBJ1-2	CASSLGRTEDYGYTF
NA	TRBV4-1	TRBJ2-7	CASSQDRMGAQYF
TRBD1	TRBV2	TRBJ1-2	CASRGTGYGYTF
TRBD1	TRBV27	TRBJ1-1	CASIQTGGSEAFF
TRBD1	TRBV2	TRBJ2-7	CASKLQGSSYEQYF
TRBD1	TRBV20-1	TRBJ1-6	CSASDTGDLRSPLHF
NA	TRBV19	TRBJ2-1	CASSIGQYNEQFF
NA	TRBV11-2	TRBJ1-4	CASSPGHTEKLFF
NA	TRBV29-1	TRBJ2-1	CSVGGGGIPYNEQFF
NA	TRBV11-2	TRBJ1-3	CASSLDFGGSIYF
TRBD1	TRBV13	TRBJ1-3	CASSRDRGGGNTIYF
NA	TRBV23-1	TRBJ1-5	CASSPGYHFNQPQHF
NA	TRBV10-1	TRBJ1-4	CASSESGRHEKLFF
TRBD2	TRBV24-1	TRBJ2-7	CATSDAERGAYEQYF
NA	TRBV28	TRBJ1-2	CASSLWGGQSSGYTF
TRBD2	TRBV24-1	TRBJ2-1	CATSDSASPSGEQFF
NA	TRBV5-6	TRBJ2-2	CASSSWQANTGELFF
TRBD1	TRBV7-9	TRBJ1-1	CASSSRGRNTEAFF
TRBD1	TRBV28	TRBJ1-2	CASSLAATGPYGYTF